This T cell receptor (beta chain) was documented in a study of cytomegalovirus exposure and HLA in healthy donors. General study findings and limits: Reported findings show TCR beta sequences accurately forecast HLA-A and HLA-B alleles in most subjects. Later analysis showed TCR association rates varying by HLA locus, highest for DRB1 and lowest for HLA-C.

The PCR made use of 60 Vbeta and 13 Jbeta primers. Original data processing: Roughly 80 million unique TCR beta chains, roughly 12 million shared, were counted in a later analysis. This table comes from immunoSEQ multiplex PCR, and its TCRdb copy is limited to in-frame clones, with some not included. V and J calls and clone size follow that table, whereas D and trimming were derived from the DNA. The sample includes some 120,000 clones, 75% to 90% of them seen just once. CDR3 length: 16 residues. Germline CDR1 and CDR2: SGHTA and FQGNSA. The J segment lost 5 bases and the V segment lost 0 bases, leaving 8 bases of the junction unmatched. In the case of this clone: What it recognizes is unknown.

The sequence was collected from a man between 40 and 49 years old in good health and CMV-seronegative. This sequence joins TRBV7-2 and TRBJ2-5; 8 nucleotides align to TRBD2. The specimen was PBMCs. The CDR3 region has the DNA TGTGCCAGCAGCTTAGCGCCGGGACTAGGGTGGGAGACCCAGTACTTC. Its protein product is CASSLAPGLGWETQYF. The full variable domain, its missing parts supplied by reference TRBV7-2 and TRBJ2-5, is GAGVSQSPSNKVTEKGKDVELRCDPISGHTALYWYRQSLGQGLEFLIYFQGNSAPDKSGLPSDRFSAERTGGSVSTLTIQRTQQEDSAVYLCASSLAPGLGWETQYFGPGTRLLVL.